A selection of T cell receptor beta chains follows, all from one sample in a study of technical replicates of blood from a few donors. Profiling relied on immunoSEQ multiplex PCR, and the TCRdb table lists in-frame clones only, not all of them. The data show roughly 50,000 clones, 90% to 95% seen once. Sequencing input: PBMCs. Receptors originate from a human donor in good health. Some clones in this sample may be carry-over from other donors' samples. The CDR3 runs from the conserved cysteine through the conserved F or W. The D gene is left open where the match is weak. For some rows the clone size is stated as once, few or many, or as a class when expanded; others skip it.

TRBD2	NA	TRBV11-2	TRBJ2-1	17	CASSSLRTSGRGNEQFF	TGTGCCAGCAGCTCCCTTAGGACTAGCGGGAGAGGGAATGAGCAGTTCTTC
TRBD2	NA	TRBV12-5	TRBJ2-5	16	CASGLSGGGGKETQYF	TGTGCTAGTGGTTTGAGCGGCGGGGGGGGTAAGGAGACCCAGTACTTC
NA	NA	TRBV7-8	TRBJ2-3	17	CASSLKGAGRAKDTQYF	TGTGCCAGCAGCTTAAAAGGTGCGGGACGGGCGAAAGATACGCAGTATTTT
NA	NA	TRBV2	TRBJ2-6	15	CASSEAYSGANVLTF	TGTGCCAGCAGCGAGGCGTACTCTGGGGCCAACGTCCTGACTTTC
TRBD1	NA	TRBV10-3	TRBJ1-6	16	CAISVGQSSYNSPLHF	TGTGCCATCAGTGTGGGACAGAGCTCCTATAATTCACCCCTCCACTTT
TRBD1	NA	TRBV6-6	TRBJ2-7	14	CASSFGQAAYEQYF	TGTGCCAGCAGTTTCGGACAGGCAGCCTACGAGCAGTACTTC
TRBD2	once	TRBV4-1	TRBJ2-7	15	CASSQNSGGTYEQYF	TGCGCCAGCAGCCAGAATAGCGGGGGGACCTACGAGCAGTACTTC
NA	once	TRBV14	TRBJ2-2	15	CASSQANRDTGELFF	TGTGCCAGCAGCCAAGCGAACAGGGACACCGGGGAGCTGTTTTTT
NA	NA	TRBV23-1	TRBJ2-2	16	CASRGLKLGDTGELFF	TGCGCCAGCAGGGGACTCAAACTGGGGGACACCGGGGAGCTGTTTTTT
NA	NA	TRBV7-9	TRBJ2-7	15	CASSPVYRGTYEQYF	TGTGCCAGCAGCCCCGTTTATAGGGGTACGTACGAGCAGTACTTC
TRBD1	NA	TRBV7-9	TRBJ2-2	15	CASSSGTGSTGELFF	TGTGCCAGCAGTTCCGGGACAGGGAGCACCGGGGAGCTGTTTTTT
TRBD1	NA	TRBV10-1	TRBJ1-5	17	CATIEGQGARGNQPQHF	TGCGCCACAATTGAGGGACAGGGGGCGAGGGGGAATCAGCCCCAGCATTTT
NA	once	TRBV7-2	TRBJ1-1	14	CASSPGTMNTEAFF	TGTGCCAGCAGCCCCGGGACAATGAACACTGAAGCTTTCTTT
NA	NA	TRBV5-4	TRBJ2-5	13	CASSLDRKETQYF	TGTGCCAGCAGCTTGGACAGAAAAGAGACCCAGTACTTC
NA	NA	TRBV4-3	TRBJ1-6	14	CASSQFQGNSPLHF	TGCGCCAGCAGCCAATTCCAGGGGAATTCACCCCTCCACTTT
NA	NA	TRBV21-1	TRBJ2-5	14	CASSRQDRGETQYF	TGTGCCAGCAGCAGGCAGGACAGGGGAGAGACCCAGTACTTC
NA	NA	TRBV5-6	TRBJ2-7	14	CASSLRQVTYEQYF	TGTGCCAGCAGCTTGAGACAGGTAACCTACGAGCAGTACTTC
TRBD1	NA	TRBV6-1	TRBJ2-2	13	CASPGQITGELFF	TGTGCCAGCCCGGGACAGATCACCGGGGAGCTGTTTTTT
NA	NA	TRBV2	TRBJ1-2	14	CASSEAFRAGGYTF	TGTGCCAGCAGTGAAGCCTTCAGGGCAGGTGGCTACACCTTC
TRBD1	once	TRBV27	TRBJ1-6	19	CASSPLGTGPSSYNSPLHF	TGTGCCAGCAGTCCTTTGGGGACAGGCCCGAGCTCCTATAATTCACCCCTCCACTTT